Listed below are T cell receptor beta chains from one sample, sequenced in a study of T cell responses to AZD1222 COVID-19 vaccine. Some clones are missing from TCRdb's copy, which holds only in-frame ones; the method was immunoSEQ multiplex PCR. Of around 78,000 clones detected, about nine tenths appear once; the ten largest clones hold about 3%. The sample here was peripheral blood, taken 28 days after the second AZD1222 dose. The receptors here all came from an adult who received the AZD1222 COVID-19 vaccine. CDR3s include the opening cysteine and the closing phenylalanine or tryptophan. The order of the fields is clone size, D gene, J gene, V gene, CDR3 protein, CDR3 DNA. D genes are given only for firm matches. Rows give clone size only sometimes, using once, few, many, or a class for an expanded clone.

abundance: NA; d_gene: TRBD1; j_gene: TRBJ1-2; v_gene: TRBV2; CDR3aa: CASSGGQGDYGYTF; CDR3nt: TGTGCCAGCAGTGGAGGACAGGGTGACTATGGCTACACCTTC
abundance: few; d_gene: NA; j_gene: TRBJ1-5; v_gene: TRBV6-5; CDR3aa: CATEGTYQPQHF; CDR3nt: TGTGCCACGGAGGGGACCTATCAGCCCCAGCATTTT
abundance: NA; d_gene: NA; j_gene: TRBJ2-5; v_gene: TRBV5-4; CDR3aa: CASSWDWTVQDF; CDR3nt: TGTGCCAGCAGCTGGGATTGGACCGTACAGGACTTC
abundance: few; d_gene: NA; j_gene: TRBJ2-3; v_gene: TRBV5-1; CDR3aa: CASSLEGGAFTDTQYF; CDR3nt: TGCGCCAGCAGCTTGGAGGGAGGAGCTTTCACAGATACGCAGTATTTT
abundance: NA; d_gene: TRBD2; j_gene: TRBJ2-3; v_gene: TRBV4-2; CDR3aa: CASSQDLPPVGGADTQYF; CDR3nt: TGTGCCAGCAGCCAAGATCTCCCCCCTGTCGGGGGGGCAGATACGCAGTATTTT
abundance: few; d_gene: TRBD2; j_gene: TRBJ2-7; v_gene: TRBV7-2; CDR3aa: CASSVVGSGSHEQYF; CDR3nt: TGTGCCAGCAGCGTAGTCGGTAGCGGGAGCCACGAGCAGTACTTC
abundance: NA; d_gene: TRBD2; j_gene: TRBJ2-2; v_gene: TRBV19; CDR3aa: CASNTPGGSTGELFF; CDR3nt: TGTGCCAGTAATACCCCCGGGGGGAGCACCGGGGAGCTGTTTTTT
abundance: NA; d_gene: NA; j_gene: TRBJ1-2; v_gene: TRBV2; CDR3aa: CASRQMGGYTF; CDR3nt: TGTGCCAGCAGACAGATGGGAGGCTACACCTTC
abundance: NA; d_gene: TRBD1; j_gene: TRBJ2-7; v_gene: TRBV10-3; CDR3aa: CAISESTGEFYEQYF; CDR3nt: TGTGCCATCAGTGAGTCGACAGGGGAATTCTACGAGCAGTACTTC
abundance: NA; d_gene: NA; j_gene: TRBJ1-4; v_gene: TRBV3-1/TRBV3-2; CDR3aa: CASSPRQEKLFF; CDR3nt: TGTGCCAGCAGCCCCCGGCAAGAAAAACTGTTTTTT
abundance: NA; d_gene: TRBD2; j_gene: TRBJ2-1; v_gene: TRBV11-1; CDR3aa: CASSDTGTSYNEQFF; CDR3nt: TGTGCCAGCAGCGATACCGGGACTAGCTACAATGAGCAGTTCTTC
abundance: NA; d_gene: NA; j_gene: TRBJ2-1; v_gene: TRBV14; CDR3aa: CASSGGVLNEQFF; CDR3nt: TGTGCCAGCAGCGGCGGGGTACTCAATGAGCAGTTCTTC
abundance: NA; d_gene: TRBD2; j_gene: TRBJ2-1; v_gene: TRBV30; CDR3aa: CACPRTSVGNEQFF; CDR3nt: TGTGCCTGCCCCCGGACTAGCGTAGGGAATGAGCAGTTCTTC
abundance: NA; d_gene: TRBD2; j_gene: TRBJ2-1; v_gene: TRBV10-3; CDR3aa: CAITLGLAGSNEQFF; CDR3nt: TGTGCCATCACCTTAGGACTAGCGGGATCCAATGAGCAGTTCTTC
abundance: NA; d_gene: TRBD1; j_gene: TRBJ1-1; v_gene: TRBV7-9; CDR3aa: CASSLAGTGGTEAFF; CDR3nt: TGTGCCAGCAGCTTAGCGGGGACAGGGGGAACTGAAGCTTTCTTT
abundance: NA; d_gene: NA; j_gene: TRBJ2-1; v_gene: TRBV4-3; CDR3aa: CASSHVLGPEDGGEQFF; CDR3nt: TGCGCCAGCAGCCACGTCCTGGGTCCGGAGGACGGGGGTGAGCAGTTCTTC
abundance: NA; d_gene: TRBD1; j_gene: TRBJ1-3; v_gene: TRBV5-8; CDR3aa: CASSRSDRVNTIYF; CDR3nt: TGTGCCAGCAGCCGCTCGGACAGGGTAAACACCATATATTTT
abundance: NA; d_gene: NA; j_gene: TRBJ1-2; v_gene: TRBV15; CDR3aa: CATSRDQGGYTF; CDR3nt: TGTGCCACCAGCAGAGATCAGGGGGGCTACACCTTC
abundance: NA; d_gene: TRBD1; j_gene: TRBJ2-7; v_gene: TRBV6-5; CDR3aa: CASSYSGTGPSYEQYF; CDR3nt: TGTGCCAGCAGTTACTCTGGGACAGGGCCCTCCTACGAGCAGTACTTC
abundance: NA; d_gene: NA; j_gene: TRBJ2-1; v_gene: TRBV7-3; CDR3aa: CASSSASINEQFF; CDR3nt: TGTGCCAGCAGCTCAGCATCAATCAATGAGCAGTTCTTC
abundance: NA; d_gene: NA; j_gene: TRBJ1-3; v_gene: TRBV4-3; CDR3aa: CASSQDLGASGNTIYF; CDR3nt: TGCGCCAGCAGCCAAGATTTAGGCGCCTCTGGAAACACCATATATTTT
abundance: NA; d_gene: TRBD1; j_gene: TRBJ1-2; v_gene: TRBV12-5; CDR3aa: CASGALQGEGIYGYTF; CDR3nt: TGTGCTAGTGGTGCCCTACAGGGGGAGGGGATCTATGGCTACACCTTC
abundance: once; d_gene: TRBD1; j_gene: TRBJ1-1; v_gene: TRBV11-3; CDR3aa: CASGVGQGGTEAFF; CDR3nt: TGTGCCAGCGGTGTTGGACAGGGAGGTACTGAAGCTTTCTTT
abundance: once; d_gene: TRBD1; j_gene: TRBJ1-2; v_gene: TRBV3-1/TRBV3-2; CDR3aa: CASSQGQGRYGYTF; CDR3nt: TGTGCCAGCAGCCAAGGACAGGGGAGGTACGGCTACACCTTC
abundance: NA; d_gene: TRBD1; j_gene: TRBJ2-7; v_gene: TRBV2; CDR3aa: CASSEDRGYSYEQYF; CDR3nt: TGTGCCAGCAGTGAGGACAGGGGATACTCCTACGAGCAGTACTTC